These 25 T cell receptor beta chains were sequenced from one sample in a study of blood T cell repertoires in COVID-19. The method was immunoSEQ multiplex PCR; TCRdb's version includes in-frame clones alone and lacks a portion of them. The sample consists of around 160,000 clones, 65% to 85% of them appearing once. Sequencing input: PBMCs or T cells enriched from blood (not recorded which). Receptor source: a woman between 45 and 65 years old who had been exposed to COVID-19.

The chain joins TRBV30 to TRBJ2-4, with 7 positions matching TRBD1. This CDR3 contains 11 residues. The germline V gene has CDR1 GTSNPN and CDR2 SVGIG (reference sequence). With V trimmed by 7 bases and J by 6 bases, 3 bases remained unmatched. CDR3: CAYHRGNIQYF. The CDR3 coding sequence is TGTGCCTACCACAGGGGAAACATTCAGTACTTC.

This clone was detected a few times. The rearrangement uses TRBV12-5 and TRBJ1-2, with 10 bases that match TRBD1. CDR1 and CDR2 from the germline V gene are LGHNT and FRNRAP. The CDR3 runs to 12 residues. The CDR3 is CAPGQGNYGYTF. The CDR3 nucleotides read TGTGCCCCGGGACAGGGGAACTATGGCTACACCTTC.

J is TRBJ2-7 and V is TRBV7-9; 10 bases are shared with TRBD1. The V gene's germline CDR1 is SEHNR and CDR2 FQNEAQ (reference sequence). V shed 1 base and J 3 bases; nucleotides not matched to a gene: 9. This CDR3 has 17 amino acids. In DNA, the CDR3 is TGTGCCAGCAGCTTAGTTTCAGGAAGGACAGGGGGCTACGAGCAGTACTTC. Protein product: CASSLVSGRTGGYEQYF. Full variable domain (rest looked up from reference TRBV7-9 and TRBJ2-7): DTGVSQNPRHKITKRGQNVTFRCDPISEHNRLYWYRQTLGQGPEFLTYFQNEAQLEKSRLLSDRFSAERPKGSFSTLEIQRTEQGDSAMYLCASSLVSGRTGGYEQYFGPGTRLTVT.

V usage is TRBV6-5 and J usage is TRBJ1-3; TRBD1 aligns across 7 bases. Per the germline V gene, CDR1 is MNHEY and CDR2 is SVGAGI. Trimming at V came to 7 bases and at J to 4 bases, leaving 10 bases not matched to a gene. This CDR3 contains 15 residues. CDR3 nucleotides: TGTGCCAGCACCCTAACCGGGACAGCAGGAAACACCATATATTTT. Protein product: CASTLTGTAGNTIYF.

This clone was found once. DNA for the CDR3: TGTGCCAGCATCAGACTAGCGGGTAACAATGAGCAGTTCTTC. Protein sequence: CASIRLAGNNEQFF. V gene TRBV7-6 combines with J gene TRBJ2-1; TRBD2 matches 10 bases. The CDR3 spans 14 residues. The germline V gene has CDR1 SGHVS and CDR2 FNYEAQ. J gave up 5 bases and V 7 bases, and 5 bases lay outside the gene matches.

The chain links TRBV13 to TRBJ2-7, with D perhaps TRBD2 (6 bases). With 4 bases removed from V and 4 bases from J, the gap between germline ends came to 20 bases. There are 16 residues in the CDR3. Germline V gene lookup returns CDR1 PRHDT and CDR2 FYEKMQ (reference sequence). The CDR3 reads CASSSSGGTPGYEQYF. The CDR3 bases are TGTGCCAGCAGCTCCTCCGGAGGGACCCCGGGGTACGAGCAGTACTTC.

This clone was observed once. V gene TRBV19 combines with J gene TRBJ2-5; no definite D call. Deletions cut 1 base from V and 5 bases from J, with 14 bases between. Per germline, CDR1 LNHDA and CDR2 SQIVND (reference sequence). This CDR3 contains 15 residues. The CDR3 loop is CASSIARGGRETQYF. Written as DNA, the CDR3 is TGTGCCAGTAGTATAGCCCGCGGCGGTCGGGAGACCCAGTACTTC.

The CDR3 DNA sequence: TGTGCCAGCAGCGTAGCTACTCAGGGTTACTATGGCTACACCTTC. It yields the protein CASSVATQGYYGYTF. This sequence joins TRBV9 and TRBJ1-2; TRBD1 is a possible D gene (5 bases). V lost 0 bases and J lost 3, with 12 bases in between. This CDR3 comprises 15 residues. CDR1 and CDR2 from the germline V gene are SGDLS and YYNGEE.

The J gene is TRBJ2-1, the V gene TRBV2, with D uncertain. V shed 2 bases and J shed 13 bases, with 12 bases lying between them. CDR1 and CDR2 from the germline V gene are SNHLY and FYNNEI. This CDR3 is 12 amino acids long. Here the CDR3 DNA reads TGTGCCAGCAGTGAATTCCCTGGCCGACAGTTCTTC. Protein product: CASSEFPGRQFF.

V and J are TRBV6-5 and TRBJ2-7; D is possibly TRBD2 (5 bases). The CDR3 has 13 residues. Germline V gene data show CDR1 as MNHEY and CDR2 as SVGAGI. V was clipped by 6 bases and J by 6 bases, with 15 bases between them. CDR3 sequence reads: CASRPSGSVEQYF. Here the CDR3 DNA reads TGTGCCAGCAGGCCCTCGGGGTCGGTCGAGCAGTACTTC.

Comment on this clone: This sample also contains other DNA sequences that code for the same CDR3. The chain combines TRBV5-1 with TRBJ1-1; D may be TRBD1 (6 bases). This CDR3 has 14 residues. The germline V gene encodes CDR1 SGHRS and CDR2 YFSETQ. V lost 0 bases to trimming and J lost 1 base, with 7 bases between them. In DNA, the CDR3 is TGCGCCAGCAGCTTGGGGACAGCGAACACTGAAGCTTTCTTT. It encodes CASSLGTANTEAFF. Full variable domain (outside the CDR3, taken from reference TRBV5-1 and TRBJ1-1): KAGVTQTPRYLIKTRGQQVTLSCSPISGHRSVSWYQQTPGQGLQFLFEYFSETQRNKGNFPGRFSGRQFSNSRSEMNVSTLELGDSALYLCASSLGTANTEAFFGQGTRLTVV.

CDR3 sequence: CASSLSTGGSLDGYTF. The CDR3 nucleotides read TGTGCCAGCAGTTTATCGACAGGGGGGTCCCTTGATGGCTACACCTTC. This chain links TRBV27 with TRBJ1-2; the match to TRBD1 covers 9 bases. Per the germline V gene, CDR1 is MNHEY and CDR2 is SMNVEV (reference sequence). The CDR3 is 16 residues long. The J segment lost 6 bases and the V segment lost 0 bases, leaving 8 bases of the junction unmatched.

The chain recombines TRBV7-2 with TRBJ2-7; no clear D gene. Germline CDR1 is SGHTA and CDR2 is FQGNSA. The germline V and J ends were trimmed by 3 bases and 3 bases, with 9 bases remaining between them. The CDR3 is made up of 13 amino acids. The CDR3 nucleotides read TGTGCCAGCAGCTTCGGCGGATTCTACGAGCAGTACTTC. Translating it yields CASSFGGFYEQYF. Full variable domain (remainder filled in from reference TRBV7-2 and TRBJ2-7): GAGVSQSPSNKVTEKGKDVELRCDPISGHTALYWYRQSLGQGLEFLIYFQGNSAPDKSGLPSDRFSAERTGGSVSTLTIQRTQQEDSAVYLCASSFGGFYEQYFGPGTRLTVT.

The rearrangement uses TRBV4-3 and TRBJ2-1, with D possibly matching TRBD1 (6 bases). This CDR3 region has 14 residues. Germline V gene data show CDR1 as LGHNA and CDR2 as YSLEER. V was pared by 4 bases and J by 1 base, with 8 bases between. The CDR3 DNA follows: TGCGCCAGCAGCCCAGGACAGTCCTACAATGAGCAGTTCTTC. It codes for CASSPGQSYNEQFF.

This clone was counted a single time. The J gene is TRBJ2-1, the V gene TRBV29-1; TRBD2 matches 15 bases. The germline V gene encodes CDR1 SQVTM and CDR2 ANQGSEA. V lost 5 bases, J lost 4 bases, and 9 bases stayed unmatched. This CDR3 comprises 17 residues. The chain's CDR3 is CSVLVWTSGRVYNEQFF. CDR3 coding DNA: TGCAGCGTTTTAGTTTGGACTAGCGGGAGGGTGTACAATGAGCAGTTCTTC.

This chain joins TRBV10-3 and TRBJ2-7, with TRBD1 matching over 9 bases. The germline CDR1 and CDR2 sequences are ENHRY and SYGVKD. The V gene end was trimmed by 6 bases and the J gene end by 2 bases; junction bases not matched to a gene: 2. This CDR3 is built from 13 residues. The CDR3 region is CAIRTGGTYEQYF. The CDR3 DNA reads TGTGCCATCAGGACAGGGGGAACCTACGAGCAGTACTTC.

The genes are TRBV7-8 and TRBJ2-2; 11 nucleotides match TRBD2. This CDR3 is built from 15 residues. Germline trimming cut 5 bases from V and 4 bases from J; bases unmatched to any gene: 3. The V gene's germline CDR1 is SGHVS and CDR2 FQNEAQ. The CDR3 nucleotides are TGTGCCAGCAGCGAGCTAGCGGGGGGCACCGGGGAGCTGTTTTTT. Translation: CASSELAGGTGELFF. The full variable domain, rest sourced from reference TRBV7-8 and TRBJ2-2, is GAGVSQSPRYKVAKRGQDVALRCDPISGHVSLFWYQQALGQGPEFLTYFQNEAQLDKSGLPSDRFFAERPEGSVSTLKIQRTQQEDSAVYLCASSELAGGTGELFFGEGSRLTVL.

The rearrangement links TRBV19 to TRBJ1-5; TRBD1 agrees at 10 bases. CDR1 and CDR2 (germline): LNHDA, SQIVND (reference sequence). The CDR3 is made up of 14 amino acids. V shed 7 bases, J shed 2 bases, and the junction held 2 bases outside the gene matches. CDR3 residues: CASIGTGGNQPQHF. The DNA of the CDR3 is TGTGCCAGTATAGGGACAGGGGGCAATCAGCCCCAGCATTTT.

V is TRBV6-2 or TRBV6-3 and J is TRBJ1-5, with D uncertain. This CDR3 is 15 amino acids long. The germline V and J ends were trimmed by 2 bases and 2 bases, with 10 bases remaining between them. Germline CDR1 MNHEY, CDR2 SVGEGT. The CDR3 is CASSYRGLGNQPQHF. DNA for the CDR3: TGTGCCAGCAGTTACCGCGGATTAGGCAATCAGCCCCAGCATTTT.

The chain combines TRBV6-5 with TRBJ2-1; D remains ambiguous. Germline CDR1 MNHEY, CDR2 SVGAGI. This CDR3 is built from 14 residues. Trimming took 8 bases from V and 5 from J, leaving 16 bases between them. This CDR3 reads CASHLYVSNNEQFF. As DNA, the CDR3 is TGTGCCAGCCACCTCTACGTGAGCAACAATGAGCAGTTCTTC.

V gene TRBV9 combines with J gene TRBJ2-1; 10 nucleotides align to TRBD2. The CDR3 loop spans 13 amino acids. Germline V gives CDR1 SGDLS, CDR2 YYNGEE. J was trimmed by 9 bases and V by 7 bases; bases with no gene match: 7. CDR3 in DNA: TGTGCCAGCGAGGCTAGCGGGGGTCTTGAGCAGTTCTTC. It encodes CASEASGGLEQFF.

This chain connects TRBV19 to TRBJ1-2; D uncertain. The V end was cut by 6 bases, the J end by 2 bases, with 10 bases between. The length of the CDR3 is 13 residues. Germline CDR1 is LNHDA and CDR2 is SQIVND (reference sequence). CDR3 DNA sequence: TGTGCCAGTAGCTTCGATGCGAACTATGGCTACACCTTC. It yields the protein CASSFDANYGYTF.

This chain uses TRBV7-9 with TRBJ2-1; unclear D gene. Trimming cost V 5 bases and J 7 bases, with 12 bases left between them. The CDR3 has 13 residues. Germline V lookup: CDR1 SEHNR, CDR2 FQNEAQ (reference sequence). The DNA for the CDR3 is TGTGCCAGCAGCGACTCTTCATTGAATGAGCAGTTCTTC. Its translation is CASSDSSLNEQFF.

The chain combines TRBV5-1 with TRBJ1-2, with D perhaps matching TRBD1 (5 bases). This CDR3 has 14 amino acids. V lost 4 bases and J 3 bases, leaving 13 bases between the germline ends. The germline gives CDR1 SGHRS, CDR2 YFSETQ. The CDR3 bases are TGCGCCAGCAGCCCCGGAGGGGTGGACTATGGCTACACCTTC. Its translation is CASSPGGVDYGYTF.

The rearrangement joins TRBV2 to TRBJ1-4; TRBD1 might be the D (6 bases). V gave up 8 bases and J gave up 4 bases, with 17 bases separating them. CDR3 length equals 15 residues. Germline V gives CDR1 SNHLY, CDR2 FYNNEI. The CDR3 reads CASAKRTADNEKLFF. The CDR3 bases are TGTGCCAGCGCTAAGAGGACAGCAGATAATGAAAAACTGTTTTTT.